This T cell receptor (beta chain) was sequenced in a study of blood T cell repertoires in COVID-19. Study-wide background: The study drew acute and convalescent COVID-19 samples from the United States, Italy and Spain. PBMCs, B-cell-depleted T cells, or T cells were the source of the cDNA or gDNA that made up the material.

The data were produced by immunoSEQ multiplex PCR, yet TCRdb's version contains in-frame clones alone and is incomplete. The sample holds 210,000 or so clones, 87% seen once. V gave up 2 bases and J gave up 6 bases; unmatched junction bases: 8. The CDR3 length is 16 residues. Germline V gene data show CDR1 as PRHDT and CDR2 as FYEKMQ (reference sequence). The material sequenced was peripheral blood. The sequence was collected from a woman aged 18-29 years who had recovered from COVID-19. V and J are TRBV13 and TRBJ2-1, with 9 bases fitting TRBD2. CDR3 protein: CASSLMASGTTNEQFF. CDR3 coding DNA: TGTGCCAGCAGCTTAATGGCTAGCGGGACGACCAATGAGCAGTTCTTC.